Described below is a single T cell receptor beta chain sequence and its context. The entry originates in a study of blood T cell repertoires in COVID-19. Using immunoSEQ multiplex PCR, the repertoire was profiled, and TCRdb retains in-frame clones only, with some absent. This repertoire shows roughly 220,000 clones, about nine tenths found once; its top ten account for 3% to 4.5%. The CDR3 has 16 amino acids. The J segment lost 5 bases and the V segment lost 2 bases, leaving 10 bases of the junction unmatched. Germline assignment: CDR1 KGHSH and CDR2 LQKENI. The chain uses TRBV18 and TRBJ1-2; 8 positions match TRBD1. The sequence derives from a woman in her 40s with acute COVID-19. The material sequenced was PBMCs or T cells enriched from blood (not recorded which). The CDR3 DNA reads TGTGCCAGCTCACCAATCCGACAGGGGTCCCAATATGGCTACACCTTC. Translating gives CASSPIRQGSQYGYTF.